Listed here is a single T cell receptor (beta chain). This record comes from a study of PD-1 and CTLA-4 blockade in melanoma. There are 14 residues in the CDR3. Germline V gene sequence: CDR1 SGDLS, CDR2 YYNGEE. V was shortened by 5 bases and J by 3 bases, with 12 bases between the two germline ends. Generated by immunoSEQ multiplex PCR, the TCRdb table keeps only in-frame clones and is missing some. Of about 16,000 clones detected, 70% appear once; the ten largest clones hold around an eighth. The gene calls are TRBV9 and TRBJ2-1, with D possibly matching TRBD2 (6 bases). Specimen: CD8+ T cells from peripheral blood, collected from a patient given anti-PD-1 treatment. This clonotype was sampled from a human donor with melanoma. DNA for the CDR3: TGTGCCAGCAGTACAGCGACTAGCTACAATGAGCAGTTCTTC. This translates into CASSTATSYNEQFF.